The 14 T cell receptor beta chains in this list originate from one sample, sequenced in a study of T-cell memory formation after mild COVID-19. Using its own MiXCR run on the 5' RACE reads, TCRdb lists one record per CDR3 protein. The repertoire holds about 58,000 distinct CDR3 sequences, roughly 25% seen once, with more than 40% in the top ten. Sequenced input: PBMCs or a T cell subset sorted from them (not recorded which). The receptors derive from a man aged 18 to 30 who had mild COVID-19 (a few samples of this study predate the infection). Cell type and time point are not known.

This clonotype was seen more than once but under ten times. This CDR3 reads CASNPGSSSYNEQFF. CDR3 bases: TGTGCCAGTAACCCCGGCAGTAGCTCCTACAATGAGCAGTTCTTC. The genes are TRBV19 and TRBJ2-1, with D unresolved. This CDR3 region has 15 residues. From germline, CDR1 is LNHDA and CDR2 SQIVND (reference sequence). V lost 7 bases and J 0 bases, leaving 13 bases between the germline ends.

The rearrangement uses TRBV2 and TRBJ1-6; D gene unclear. V gave up 1 base and J gave up 0 bases, with 10 bases separating them. This CDR3 has 17 residues. The germline V gene encodes CDR1 SNHLY and CDR2 FYNNEI. The DNA for the CDR3 is TGTGCCAGCAGTGAAGTAGGAGTGAACTCCTATAATTCACCCCTCCACTTT. It codes for CASSEVGVNSYNSPLHF.

CDR3 loop: CSGDGTSGLGGNEQFF. CDR3 nucleotides: TGCAGCGGTGACGGGACTAGCGGGCTAGGTGGGAATGAGCAGTTCTTC. V usage is TRBV29-1 and J usage is TRBJ2-1; TRBD2 matches 12 bases. This CDR3 has 16 residues. V dropped 7 bases and J dropped 7; count of bases not matched to a gene: 14. The germline gives CDR1 SQVTM, CDR2 ANQGSEA.

The chain has TRBV5-1 and TRBJ2-3; possible D gene TRBD2, 5 bases. The CDR3 runs to 15 residues. Germline V lookup: CDR1 SGHRS, CDR2 YFSETQ. V was shortened by 0 bases and J by 3 bases, with 11 bases between the two germline ends. The CDR3 DNA reads as TGCGCCAGCAGCTTGGTATCTCGCGGGACAGATACGCAGTATTTT. Translated: CASSLVSRGTDTQYF.

This rearrangement joins TRBV6-6 to TRBJ2-4; D possibly corresponds to TRBD1 (6 bases). Looked up from germline, CDR1 is MNHNY and CDR2 is SVGAGI (reference sequence). This CDR3 has 15 amino acids. Deletions cut 8 bases from V and 0 bases from J, with 14 bases between. The CDR3 region is CASGPTGLAKNIQYF. The CDR3 DNA sequence: TGTGCCAGCGGGCCGACAGGACTAGCCAAAAACATTCAGTACTTC.

The V gene is TRBV7-9, the J gene TRBJ2-7; a possible D gene is TRBD1 (5 bases). Per the germline V gene, CDR1 is SEHNR and CDR2 is FQNEAQ (reference sequence). This CDR3 contains 14 residues. With 5 bases removed from V and 2 bases from J, the gap between germline ends came to 13 bases. The CDR3 DNA follows: TGTGCCAGCAGCCCGACAGAGCTCCCCTACGAGCAGTACTTC. It specifies CASSPTELPYEQYF.

This clonotype has just a few counts. V is TRBV7-6 and J is TRBJ2-7, with D possibly matching TRBD1 (6 bases). Germline CDR1 and CDR2: SGHVS and FNYEAQ. Trimming cost V 5 bases and J 2 bases, with 13 bases left between them. CDR3 length: 14 residues. CDR3 nucleotides: TGTGCCAGCAGCCAAGACAGGTTTACCTACGAGCAGTACTTC. This translates into CASSQDRFTYEQYF.

This clonotype came up a few times. This chain uses TRBV20-1 with TRBJ1-1; 8 positions match TRBD1. J lost 1 base, V lost 0 bases, and 4 bases had no gene match. This CDR3 region has 15 residues. Germline-derived CDR1 and CDR2 are DFQATT and SNEGSKA (reference sequence). The CDR3 spells CSARDSGTGNTEAFF. In nucleotides, the CDR3 is TGCAGTGCTAGAGATTCCGGGACAGGGAACACTGAAGCTTTCTTT.

The gene calls are TRBV5-1 and TRBJ2-3; 7 bases agree with TRBD1. Germline values: CDR1 SGHRS, CDR2 YFSETQ. The length of the CDR3 is 15 residues. J gave up 2 bases and V 2 bases, and 5 bases lay outside the gene matches. The CDR3 sequence is CASSFTGAHTDTQYF. The CDR3 DNA is TGCGCCAGCAGCTTTACAGGGGCCCACACAGATACGCAGTATTTT.

This clonotype was counted only a few times. The chain is built from TRBV6-5 and TRBJ2-3; 9 nucleotides agree with TRBD1. CDR1 is MNHEY and CDR2 is SVGAGI in the germline V gene. The CDR3 extends over 13 amino acids. After removal of 6 bases from V and 8 bases from J, the junction contained 6 bases not matched to a gene. The chain's CDR3 is CASSLGGQGTQYF. CDR3 nucleotides: TGTGCCAGCAGCTTGGGGGGACAGGGTACGCAGTATTTT.

The chain couples TRBV28 to TRBJ2-2; no firm D call. The V and J ends lost 3 bases and 4 bases respectively, with 9 bases between them. Germline lookup yields CDR1 MDHEN and CDR2 SYDVKM. The CDR3 extends over 14 amino acids. The CDR3: CASSFWQSTGELFF. DNA of the CDR3: TGTGCCAGCAGTTTTTGGCAGTCCACCGGGGAGCTGTTTTTT.

The J gene is TRBJ1-2, the V gene TRBV9, with a possible D match to TRBD1 (6 bases). Between the trimmed V and J ends, which lost 3 bases and 2 bases, there was a span of 14 bases. The CDR3 extends over 15 amino acids. Germline CDR1 reads SGDLS; CDR2 reads YYNGEE. CDR3 bases: TGTGCCAGCAGCGCCGACACAGGGCCCAACTATGGCTACACCTTC. Protein sequence: CASSADTGPNYGYTF.

V is TRBV5-1 and J is TRBJ2-1; TRBD1 matches 12 bases. CDR1 and CDR2 (germline): SGHRS, YFSETQ. V lost 3 bases and J lost 8; bases outside the gene matches: 12. CDR3 length: 17 amino acids. For the CDR3, the DNA is TGCGCCAGCAGCTCCGGGGGACAGGGGGCTTGGATGGATGAGCAGTTCTTC. It is translated as CASSSGGQGAWMDEQFF.

V is TRBV12-3 or TRBV12-4 and J is TRBJ1-1; D remains unclear. Trimming shortened V by 2 bases and J by 4 bases, and 5 bases separated the two germline ends. This CDR3 is built from 12 residues. CDR3 residues: CASSLTLTEAFF. The CDR3 DNA sequence: TGTGCCAGCAGTTTAACACTCACTGAAGCTTTCTTT.